A single sample gave rise to the 9 T cell receptor beta chains below, sequenced in a study of CD8 T cells in Susac syndrome. Random hexamers served to reverse transcribe roughly 0.5 to 1 ug RNA. TCRdb re-derived calls from the immunoSEQ multiplex PCR reads in MiXCR, one entry per CDR3 protein. Here the sample spans 150,000 to 200,000 distinct CDR3 sequences, 85% to 95% being singletons. The sample was CD4+ T cells from PBMCs. The receptors come from a human donor in good health.

V and J are TRBV15 and TRBJ2-7; 10 nucleotides match TRBD1. Per germline, CDR1 LNHNV and CDR2 YYDKDF (reference sequence). The CDR3 is 15 residues long. The ends lost 3 bases at V and 4 bases at J; junction bases unmatched: 6. CDR3 loop: CATSSADRGKYEQYF. The CDR3 DNA reads TGTGCCACCAGCAGCGCGGACAGGGGGAAGTACGAGCAGTACTTC.

The rearrangement joins TRBV6-2 or TRBV6-3 to TRBJ1-5, with D possibly TRBD1 on 5 matching bases. The CDR3 is 16 amino acids. From germline, CDR1 is MNHEY and CDR2 SVGEGT. V lost 3 bases and J 7 bases, leaving 19 bases between the germline ends. The CDR3 DNA is TGTGCCAGCAGTTATAAAGGGACCGCTTCCTCCCAGCCCCAGCATTTT. Its translation: CASSYKGTASSQPQHF.

The rearrangement links TRBV28 to TRBJ1-2, with no clear D. Germline CDR1 is MDHEN and CDR2 is SYDVKM. This CDR3 is 12 amino acids long. Trimming left V 5 bases short and J 6 bases short, with 10 bases between. CDR3 residues: CASSTPPDGYTF. CDR3 DNA sequence: TGTGCCAGCAGTACCCCTCCCGATGGCTACACCTTC.

The chain joins TRBV6-2 or TRBV6-3 to TRBJ1-1; no definite D call. CDR3 length: 13 residues. Deletions cut 2 bases from V and 4 bases from J, with 8 bases between. CDR1 and CDR2 (germline): MNHEY, SVGEGT. The CDR3 loop reads CASSYPTVTEAFF. The DNA for the CDR3 is TGTGCCAGCAGTTACCCAACCGTCACTGAAGCTTTCTTT.

This chain uses TRBV19 with TRBJ1-2; D is perhaps TRBD1 (5 bases). Germline assignment: CDR1 LNHDA and CDR2 SQIVND (reference sequence). This CDR3 contains 14 residues. V was pared by 1 base and J by 4 bases, with 10 bases between. The CDR3 bases are TGTGCCAGTAGTATAGCGGGGGACCGCTATGGCTACACCTTC. Translating it yields CASSIAGDRYGYTF.

This chain uses TRBV6-2 or TRBV6-3 with TRBJ2-3; no clear D gene. CDR3 length equals 15 residues. V was pared by 6 bases and J by 2 bases, with 15 bases between. Germline V gene lookup returns CDR1 MNHEY and CDR2 SVGEGT. CDR3 nucleotide sequence: TGTGCCAGCAGCAATCGACGGAAAACCACAGATACGCAGTATTTT. Its protein is CASSNRRKTTDTQYF.

This CDR3 is CASSRSGPANTEAFF. CDR3 in DNA: TGTGCCAGCAGCCGAAGTGGGCCAGCGAACACTGAAGCTTTCTTT. This chain uses TRBV21-1 with TRBJ1-1. TRBV21-1 is labeled a pseudogene. There are 15 residues in the CDR3.

The V gene is TRBV7-8, the J gene TRBJ2-1, with TRBD1 as a possible D gene (5 bases). CDR3 length equals 18 residues. The V gene lost 1 base and the J gene lost 4 bases, with 20 bases spanning the gap. Germline loops: CDR1 SGHVS, CDR2 FQNEAQ. For the CDR3, the DNA is TGTGCCAGCAGCTTAGTGGCCGTACAGGTATGGGGTTACAATGAGCAGTTCTTC. Translating gives CASSLVAVQVWGYNEQFF.

The J gene is TRBJ2-5, the V gene TRBV7-2; 13 bases match TRBD2. CDR3 length: 15 residues. With 5 bases clipped from V and 4 bases from J, the junction kept 4 bases outside the gene matches. Germline CDR1 is SGHTA and CDR2 is FQGNSA. This CDR3 is CASSGTSGAGETQYF. The DNA of the CDR3 is TGTGCCAGCAGCGGGACTAGCGGGGCAGGAGAGACCCAGTACTTC.